A single sample gave rise to the 26 T cell receptor beta chains below, sequenced in a study of cytomegalovirus exposure and HLA in healthy donors. Primers for the PCR totalled 60 Vbeta and 13 Jbeta. The protocol was immunoSEQ multiplex PCR, while the TCRdb copy is restricted to in-frame clones and leaves out a portion. The table records about 150,000 clones, approximately 83% of them present only once. Sample: PBMCs. Receptors were obtained from a boy under 10 years old in good health and CMV-seronegative.

V and J are TRBV27 and TRBJ1-2, with TRBD1 matching 9 bases. CDR1 is MNHEY, CDR2 SMNVEV, per germline (reference sequence). This CDR3 spans 14 amino acids. The V gene end was trimmed by 4 bases and the J gene end by 8 bases; junction bases not matched to a gene: 8. The CDR3 DNA reads as TGTGCCAGCAGTTCGGGACAGGGTAGGGGAGGCTACACCTTC. Protein product: CASSSGQGRGGYTF.

This rearrangement joins TRBV7-2 to TRBJ2-7; a possible D gene is TRBD2 (6 bases). CDR1 SGHTA and CDR2 FQGNSA come from the germline V gene. This CDR3 is built from 14 residues. V gave up 0 bases and J gave up 13 bases, with 19 bases separating them. This chain's CDR3 is CASSLARVAEVLYF. CDR3 DNA sequence: TGTGCCAGCAGCTTAGCGCGGGTAGCGGAGGTTTTATACTTC.

This chain links TRBV19 with TRBJ1-1; D is unclear. Germline CDR1 reads LNHDA; CDR2 reads SQIVND (reference sequence). This CDR3 spans 11 amino acids. Trimming stripped 8 bases from V and 6 bases from J, with 10 bases between. CDR3 DNA: TGTGCCAGTCGACAATCTGCTGAAGCTTTCTTT. Its protein product is CASRQSAEAFF.

This chain's CDR3 is CASSRDIYSYEQYV. DNA for the CDR3: TGTGCCAGCAGCCGGGACATTTACTCCTACGAGCAGTACGTC. The chain combines TRBV7-9 with TRBJ2-7, with a weak D call TRBD1 (6 bases). Trimming removed 5 bases at V and 0 bases at J, with 11 bases between. CDR3 size: 14 residues. Germline V gene lookup returns CDR1 SEHNR and CDR2 FQNEAQ (reference sequence).

This chain links TRBV5-4 with TRBJ1-1, with TRBD1 identical over 9 bases. The CDR3 is 15 residues long. After removal of 5 bases from V and 2 bases from J, the junction contained 7 bases not matched to a gene. Germline V lookup: CDR1 SGHNT, CDR2 YYREEE (reference sequence). The chain's CDR3 is CASRLQGAYNTEAFF. In DNA, the CDR3 is TGTGCCAGCAGATTACAGGGGGCTTATAACACTGAAGCTTTCTTT. The variable domain in full, completed from reference TRBV5-4 and TRBJ1-1, reads ETGVTQSPTHLIKTRGQQVTLRCSSQSGHNTVSWYQQALGQGPQFIFQYYREEENGRGNFPPRFSGLQFPNYSSELNVNALELDDSALYLCASRLQGAYNTEAFFGQGTRLTVV.

The chain carries TRBV9 and TRBJ1-5; 7 positions match TRBD1. CDR3 size: 15 residues. The ends lost 4 bases at V and 6 bases at J; junction bases unmatched: 10. Germline V gene sequence: CDR1 SGDLS, CDR2 YYNGEE. CDR3 residues: CASSSTTGPGQPQHF. As DNA, the CDR3 is TGTGCCAGCAGCTCCACGACAGGGCCTGGTCAGCCCCAGCATTTT.

This clone was picked up a small number of times. The rearrangement joins TRBV7-9 to TRBJ2-1; TRBD1 might be the D (6 bases). CDR1 and CDR2 (germline): SEHNR, FQNEAQ (reference sequence). V lost 5 bases, J lost 8 bases, and 16 bases lay in between. The CDR3 has 14 residues. The CDR3 DNA reads as TGTGCCAGCAGCGCACCCGGCAAGGGGGATGAGCAGTTCTTC. It encodes CASSAPGKGDEQFF.

A remark on this clone: Without the conserved terminal phenylalanine or tryptophan, this CDR3 likely stems from a read error. Because the CDR3's place on the DNA is in doubt, the DNA is left out and the CDR3 is given as listed by TCRdb. This chain joins TRBV5-1 and TRBJ1-1; the table's D call TRBD1 went unverified against the DNA. The germline V gene has CDR1 SGHRS and CDR2 YFSETQ. The CDR3 length equals 14 residues, ends included. CDR3 in amino acids: CASSLDWGQGLTVL.

The chain combines TRBV29-1 with TRBJ1-5; 8 positions match TRBD1. This CDR3 has 13 residues. The J segment lost 9 bases and the V segment lost 7 bases, leaving 11 bases of the junction unmatched. Germline V lookup: CDR1 SQVTM, CDR2 ANQGSEA. DNA for the CDR3: TGCAGCGGGAGGTTACAGGGGGGGAGGCCCCAGCATTTT. Protein product: CSGRLQGGRPQHF.

The chain joins TRBV6-6 to TRBJ2-7, with TRBD1 matching 9 bases. The CDR3 spans 15 residues. Germline-derived CDR1 and CDR2 are MNHNY and SVGAGI (reference sequence). J gave up 2 bases and V 4 bases, and 6 bases lay outside the gene matches. The CDR3 region is CASSSGTGTPYEQYV. The CDR3, as DNA: TGTGCCAGCAGTTCCGGGACAGGGACGCCCTACGAGCAGTACGTC.

The gene calls are TRBV30 and TRBJ2-1; TRBD2 matches 8 bases. This CDR3 spans 14 amino acids. V was pared by 7 bases and J by 6 bases, with 11 bases of the junction left unmatched. Germline V gene data show CDR1 as GTSNPN and CDR2 as SVGIG (reference sequence). In DNA form, the CDR3 reads TGTGCCTACTGTAGCGGGGCAATTTGCAATGAGCAGTTCTTC. This codes for CAYCSGAICNEQFF.

V gene TRBV5-6 combines with J gene TRBJ2-7, with 9 bases identical to TRBD2. J lost 1 base, V lost 1 base, and 3 bases had no gene match. Germline V gives CDR1 SGHDT, CDR2 YYEEEE. The CDR3 spans 15 residues. CDR3 DNA: TGTGCCAGCAGCTTGACTAGCGGGCCATCCTACGAGCAGTACTTC. Translated, it gives CASSLTSGPSYEQYF.

V is TRBV29-1 and J is TRBJ2-1, with D unclear. The CDR3 runs 10 residues. Trimming shortened V by 5 bases and J by 4 bases, and 3 bases separated the two germline ends. The V gene's germline CDR1 is SQVTM and CDR2 ANQGSEA. The CDR3 region is CSVYYNEQFF. The CDR3, as DNA: TGCAGCGTTTATTACAATGAGCAGTTCTTC.

The chain combines TRBV5-1 with TRBJ2-2; no definite D call. Per germline, CDR1 SGHRS and CDR2 YFSETQ. V was shortened by 4 bases and J by 1 base, with 11 bases between the two germline ends. The CDR3 sequence is 15 residues long. This CDR3 reads CASSRNGGNTGELFF. DNA of the CDR3: TGCGCCAGCAGCCGAAATGGCGGGAACACCGGGGAGCTGTTTTTT.

The chain is built from TRBV5-4 and TRBJ2-1; 9 bases match TRBD1. The CDR3 totals 15 residues. V was clipped by 4 bases and J by 3 bases; unmatched bases: 5. Germline CDR1 SGHNT, CDR2 YYREEE (reference sequence). The CDR3 DNA reads as TGTGCCAGCAGCGGCGGGACAGGGCACTACAATGAGCAGTTCTTC. Translated, it gives CASSGGTGHYNEQFF.

This chain connects TRBV29-1 to TRBJ2-5; possible D gene TRBD2, 7 bases. Looked up from germline, CDR1 is SQVTM and CDR2 is ANQGSEA. V was cut by 4 bases and J by 5 bases, with 14 bases left in between. The CDR3 is 13 residues long. The CDR3 sequence: CSVGRGAGETQYF. The CDR3 DNA follows: TGCAGCGTTGGACGGGGGGCGGGGGAGACCCAGTACTTC.

V usage is TRBV12-5 and J usage is TRBJ1-6; D call uncertain. Trimming cost V 7 bases and J 8 bases, with 21 bases left between them. The germline V gene encodes CDR1 LGHNT and CDR2 FRNRAP. The CDR3 loop spans 16 amino acids. The CDR3 DNA is TGTGCTAGTGCCGGAGATGGAGGACCAGGAGATTCACCCCTCCACTTT. Translating gives CASAGDGGPGDSPLHF.

As to this clone: Within the sample, other DNA sequences also encode this same CDR3. This chain joins TRBV4-1 and TRBJ1-1, with 9 bases that match TRBD1. Per the germline V gene, CDR1 is MGHRA and CDR2 is YSYEKL. The CDR3 consists of 15 residues. After removal of 4 bases from V and 1 base from J, the junction contained 4 bases not matched to a gene. The CDR3 DNA is TGCGCCAGCAGCCGTGGACAGGGGCCGAACACTGAAGCTTTCTTT. This gives the protein CASSRGQGPNTEAFF.

This rearrangement joins TRBV15 to TRBJ1-2, with TRBD1 as a possible D gene (5 bases). The CDR3 is 14 residues long. Deletions cut 4 bases from V and 8 bases from J, with 17 bases between. The germline V gene encodes CDR1 LNHNV and CDR2 YYDKDF (reference sequence). CDR3 sequence reads: CATSTRTLVIGYTF. The CDR3 DNA is TGTGCCACCAGCACCAGGACATTAGTCATCGGCTACACCTTC.

V usage is TRBV27 and J usage is TRBJ2-7; the D gene is possibly TRBD2 (5 bases). Deletions cut 8 bases from V and 0 bases from J, with 17 bases between. The CDR3 runs to 15 residues. The germline gives CDR1 MNHEY, CDR2 SMNVEV (reference sequence). The CDR3, as DNA: TGTGCCAGCTCGGTGTCTGGGAGTCCCTCCTACGAGCAGTACTTC. Its translation: CASSVSGSPSYEQYF.

The genes are TRBV6-6 and TRBJ2-5; 9 bases map to TRBD2. CDR1 and CDR2 from the germline V gene are MNHNY and SVGAGI (reference sequence). Losses at the gene ends were 8 bases for V and 3 bases for J; bases not matched to a gene: 1. The CDR3 runs to 12 residues. The CDR3 DNA reads as TGTGCCAGCGCTAGCGGGAAAGAGACCCAGTACTTC. This translates into CASASGKETQYF.

This clone was seen once. The rearrangement links TRBV2 to TRBJ1-2; weak D call: TRBD1 (6 bases). The V end lost 6 bases, the J end lost 0 bases, and 14 bases lay between the germline ends. CDR1 is SNHLY and CDR2 is FYNNEI in the germline V gene. This CDR3 is built from 15 residues. The chain's CDR3 is CASRVEQGSNYGYTF. The CDR3 DNA follows: TGTGCCAGCAGGGTCGAACAGGGTTCTAACTATGGCTACACCTTC.

The V gene is TRBV11-2, the J gene TRBJ2-7; possible D gene TRBD2, 6 bases. The CDR3 is made up of 14 amino acids. V dropped 5 bases and J dropped 9 bases, with 20 bases sitting between them. The V gene's germline CDR1 is SGHAT and CDR2 FQNNGV. The CDR3 reads CASSQTSFLPGQYF. In nucleotides, the CDR3 is TGTGCCAGCAGCCAGACTAGTTTCCTGCCCGGGCAGTACTTC.

The genes are TRBV7-2 and TRBJ2-5; 9 nucleotides match TRBD1. Germline trimming cut 4 bases from V and 5 bases from J; bases unmatched to any gene: 8. Germline CDR1 and CDR2: SGHTA and FQGNSA. This CDR3 has 15 residues. As DNA, the CDR3 is TGTGCCAGCAGCTCCACAGGGGGCGCAGGGGAGACCCAGTACTTC. Translating it yields CASSSTGGAGETQYF.

The chain joins TRBV7-3 to TRBJ2-5, with 8 bases fitting TRBD2. V lost 4 bases to trimming and J lost 5 bases; unmatched junction nucleotides: 6. Germline CDR1 is SGHTA and CDR2 is FQGTGA. This CDR3 contains 14 residues. CDR3: CASSSSAGAETQYF. The CDR3 DNA reads as TGTGCCAGCAGCTCTTCAGCGGGAGCGGAGACCCAGTACTTC.

CDR3 in DNA: TGTGCCAGCAGCTTAGGAGGGCGGGGGAGCACAGATACGCAGTATTTT. Protein: CASSLGGRGSTDTQYF. The V gene is TRBV7-3, the J gene TRBJ2-3, with 7 bases matching TRBD2. V gave up 2 bases and J gave up 0 bases; unmatched junction bases: 5. Germline V gives CDR1 SGHTA, CDR2 FQGTGA. This CDR3 contains 16 residues.